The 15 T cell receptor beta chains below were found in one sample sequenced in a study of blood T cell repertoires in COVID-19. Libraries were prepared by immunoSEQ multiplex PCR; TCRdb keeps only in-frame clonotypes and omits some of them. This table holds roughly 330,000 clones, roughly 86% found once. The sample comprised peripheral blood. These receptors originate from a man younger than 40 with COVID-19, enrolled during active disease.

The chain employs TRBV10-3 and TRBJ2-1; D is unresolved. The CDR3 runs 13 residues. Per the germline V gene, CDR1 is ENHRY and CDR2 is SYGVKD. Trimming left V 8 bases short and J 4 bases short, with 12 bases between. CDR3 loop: CAIGDEIYNEQFF. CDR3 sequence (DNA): TGTGCCATCGGAGACGAGATTTACAATGAGCAGTTCTTC.

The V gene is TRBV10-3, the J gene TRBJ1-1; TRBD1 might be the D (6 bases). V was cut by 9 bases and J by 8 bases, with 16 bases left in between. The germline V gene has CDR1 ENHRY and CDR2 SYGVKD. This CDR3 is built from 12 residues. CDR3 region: CAMGAQGSEAFF. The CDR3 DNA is TGTGCCATGGGGGCCCAGGGTTCCGAAGCTTTCTTT.

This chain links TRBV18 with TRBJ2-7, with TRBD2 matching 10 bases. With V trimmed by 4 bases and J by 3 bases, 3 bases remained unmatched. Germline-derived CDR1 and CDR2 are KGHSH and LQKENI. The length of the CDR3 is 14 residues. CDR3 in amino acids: CASSRTSGDYEQYF. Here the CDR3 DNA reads TGTGCCAGCTCACGGACTAGCGGAGACTACGAGCAGTACTTC.

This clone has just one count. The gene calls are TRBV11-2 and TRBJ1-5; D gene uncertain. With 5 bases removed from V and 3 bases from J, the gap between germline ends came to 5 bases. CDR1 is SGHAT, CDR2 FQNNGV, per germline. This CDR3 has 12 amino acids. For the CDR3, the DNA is TGTGCCAGCAGCCAAATCAATCAGCCCCAGCATTTT. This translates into CASSQINQPQHF.

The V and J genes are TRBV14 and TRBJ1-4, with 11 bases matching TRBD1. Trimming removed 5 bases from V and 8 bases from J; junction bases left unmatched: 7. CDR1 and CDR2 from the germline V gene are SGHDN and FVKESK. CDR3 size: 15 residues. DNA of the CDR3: TGTGCCAGCAGCTACAGGACAGGGGGCAGGGAAAAACTGTTTTTT. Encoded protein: CASSYRTGGREKLFF.

The CDR3 nucleotides read TGTGCCAGTAGTACTGGACAGTTCGAAGAGACCCAGTACTTC. This translates into CASSTGQFEETQYF. The chain uses TRBV19 and TRBJ2-5; D perhaps matches TRBD1 (6 bases). Per germline, CDR1 LNHDA and CDR2 SQIVND (reference sequence). The V and J ends lost 4 bases and 3 bases respectively, with 12 bases between them. The CDR3 has 14 residues.

As DNA, the CDR3 is TGTGCCAGCTCTACCCCCTGGACAGAAGTTAACACTGAAGCTTTCTTT. Encoded protein: CASSTPWTEVNTEAFF. This chain connects TRBV2 to TRBJ1-1, with D tentatively TRBD1 (6 bases). This CDR3 is 16 amino acids long. From germline, CDR1 is SNHLY and CDR2 FYNNEI. The V end was cut by 8 bases, the J end by 2 bases, with 21 bases between. Drawing the rest from reference TRBV2 and TRBJ1-1, the complete variable domain is EPEVTQTPSHQVTQMGQEVILRCVPISNHLYFYWYRQILGQKVEFLVSFYNNEISEKSEIFDDQFSVERPDGSNFTLKIRSTKLEDSAMYFCASSTPWTEVNTEAFFGQGTRLTVV.

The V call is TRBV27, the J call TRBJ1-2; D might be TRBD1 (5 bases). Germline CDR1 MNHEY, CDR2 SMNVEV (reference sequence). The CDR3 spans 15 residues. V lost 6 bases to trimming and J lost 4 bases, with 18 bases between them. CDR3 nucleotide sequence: TGTGCCAGCAGGTCCGAATCAGGGCCGCTCTATGGCTACACCTTC. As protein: CASRSESGPLYGYTF.

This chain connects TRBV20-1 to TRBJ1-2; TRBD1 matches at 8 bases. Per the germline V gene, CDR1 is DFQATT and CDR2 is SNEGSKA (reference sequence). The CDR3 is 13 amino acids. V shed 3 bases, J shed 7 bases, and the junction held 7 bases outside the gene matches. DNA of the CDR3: TGCAGTGCTAGTAACGGACAGGGCGGTGGCTACACCTTC. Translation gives CSASNGQGGGYTF.

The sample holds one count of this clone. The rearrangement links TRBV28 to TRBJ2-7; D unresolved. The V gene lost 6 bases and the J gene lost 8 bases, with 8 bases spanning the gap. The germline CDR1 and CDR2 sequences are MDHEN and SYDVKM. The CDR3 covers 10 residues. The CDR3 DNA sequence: TGTGCCAGCAGCCGCGAGAAGCAGTACTTC. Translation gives CASSREKQYF. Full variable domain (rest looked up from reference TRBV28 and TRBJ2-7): DVKVTQSSRYLVKRTGEKVFLECVQDMDHENMFWYRQDPGLGLRLIYFSYDVKMKEKGDIPEGYSVSREKKERFSLILESASTNQTSMYLCASSREKQYFGPGTRLTVT.

CDR3 coding DNA: TGTGCCAGCAGACTAGCGGGGGGCCTAGCCAAAAACATTCAGTACTTC. Its protein product is CASRLAGGLAKNIQYF. The chain combines TRBV11-2 with TRBJ2-4; 12 nucleotides align to TRBD2. From germline, CDR1 is SGHAT and CDR2 FQNNGV. Trimming cost V 6 bases and J 0 bases; bases outside gene matches: 3. The CDR3 has 16 amino acids. The full variable domain, its missing parts supplied by reference TRBV11-2 and TRBJ2-4, is EAGVAQSPRYKIIEKRQSVAFWCNPISGHATLYWYQQILGQGPKLLIQFQNNGVVDDSQLPKDRFSAERLKGVDSTLKIQPAKLEDSAVYLCASRLAGGLAKNIQYFGAGTRLSVL.

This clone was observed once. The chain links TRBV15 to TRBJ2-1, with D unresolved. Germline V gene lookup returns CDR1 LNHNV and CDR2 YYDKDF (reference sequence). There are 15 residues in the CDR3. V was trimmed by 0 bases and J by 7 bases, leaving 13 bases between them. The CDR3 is CATSREGLFGNEQFF. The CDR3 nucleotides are TGTGCCACCAGCAGAGAGGGCCTGTTTGGGAATGAGCAGTTCTTC.

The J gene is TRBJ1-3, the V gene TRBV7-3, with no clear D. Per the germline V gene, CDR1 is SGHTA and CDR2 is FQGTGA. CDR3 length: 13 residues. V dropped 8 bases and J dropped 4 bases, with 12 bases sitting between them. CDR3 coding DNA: TGTGCCAGCCGTGAAGCGCCCGGAAACACCATATATTTT. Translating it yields CASREAPGNTIYF.

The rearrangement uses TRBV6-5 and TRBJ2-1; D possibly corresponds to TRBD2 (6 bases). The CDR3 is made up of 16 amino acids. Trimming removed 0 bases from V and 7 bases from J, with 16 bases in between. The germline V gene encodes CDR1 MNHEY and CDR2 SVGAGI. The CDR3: CASSYSSGVLGNEQFF. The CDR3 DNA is TGTGCCAGCAGTTACTCTTCGGGGGTTTTAGGGAATGAGCAGTTCTTC.

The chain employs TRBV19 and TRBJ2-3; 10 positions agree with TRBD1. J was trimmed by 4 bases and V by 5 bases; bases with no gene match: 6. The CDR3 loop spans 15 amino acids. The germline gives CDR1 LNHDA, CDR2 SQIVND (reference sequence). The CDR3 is CASSPGQGFPDTQYF. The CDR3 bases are TGTGCCAGTAGTCCGGGACAGGGGTTTCCAGATACGCAGTATTTT.